The rows below give T cell receptor beta chains drawn from one sample of a study of technical replicates of blood from a handful of donors. The method was immunoSEQ multiplex PCR; TCRdb's version includes in-frame clones alone and lacks a portion of them. In the table there are about 100,000 clones, 85% to 95% of which are singletons. The source material was T cells isolated from PBMCs. These receptors originate from a human donor in good health. Both conserved end residues are part of each CDR3. The D gene is left open where the match is weak.

j_call v_call d_call cdr3_nt cdr3_aa
TRBJ2-7 TRBV27 NA TGTGCCAGCAGTTCCGCTACTCCTATTCTTTCTTACGAGCAGTACTTC CASSSATPILSYEQYF
TRBJ1-2 TRBV19 TRBD1 TGTGCCAGTAGTATTCAGGGGGCTAACTATGGCTACACCTTC CASSIQGANYGYTF
TRBJ2-1 TRBV19 TRBD2 TGTGCCAGTAGTATAGATCTACTAGCGGGAAACGAGCAGTTCTTC CASSIDLLAGNEQFF
TRBJ2-1 TRBV6-1 TRBD2 TGTGCCAGCAGTGTATGGTTCCGGGAGGGCTACAATGAGCAGTTCTTC CASSVWFREGYNEQFF
TRBJ2-7 TRBV7-6 NA TGTGCCAGCAGCCTTTCGAGTAAACAGACCTACGAGCAGTACTTC CASSLSSKQTYEQYF
TRBJ1-5 TRBV28 NA TGTGCCAGCAGTTTTAGACAGTTAACCAATCAGCCCCAGCATTTT CASSFRQLTNQPQHF
TRBJ1-4 TRBV7-9 NA TGTGCCAGCAGCTCCACGACGCGGGGAAATGAAAAACTGTTTTTT CASSSTTRGNEKLFF
TRBJ2-7 TRBV11-3 NA TGTGCCAGCAGCTACGGCTACGAGCAGTACTTC CASSYGYEQYF
TRBJ2-3 TRBV7-2 TRBD2 TGTGCCAGCATCGACAATGCTTATAGCGGGAGGGTAAACACAGATACGCAGTATTTT CASIDNAYSGRVNTDTQYF
TRBJ2-3 TRBV9 TRBD1 TGTGCCAGCAGCGTAGGGACAGGGGGTTTTCCCTCCACAGATACGCAGTATTTT CASSVGTGGFPSTDTQYF
TRBJ2-5 TRBV9 TRBD2 TGTGCCAGCAGCGTAGGTAGGGCGGGAGGGTCCCAGACCCAGTACTTC CASSVGRAGGSQTQYF
TRBJ1-1 TRBV9 NA TGTGCCAGCAGCCCCCAGGGGTATGAAGCTTTCTTT CASSPQGYEAFF
TRBJ2-7 TRBV27 TRBD1 TGTGCCAGCAGTTTAGCTTGGGACAGCTACGAGCAGTACTTC CASSLAWDSYEQYF